The present TCR beta chain was sequenced within a study of CD8 T cells in Susac syndrome. The V gene lost 0 bases and the J gene lost 4 bases, with 7 bases spanning the gap. The CDR3 extends over 14 amino acids. The germline gives CDR1 SGHTA, CDR2 FQGNSA. This clonotype was recorded only once. The RNA input was 0.5 to 1 ug, and it was reverse transcribed with random hexamers. Each CDR3 protein gets one entry after TCRdb re-called the immunoSEQ multiplex PCR reads with MiXCR. The sample lists 150,000 to 200,000 distinct CDR3 sequences; approximately 93% were seen once. TCR beta sequencing covered blood CD8+ and CD4+ T cells. The control group consisted of healthy donors matched for age and sex. TEMRA cells underwent FACS enrichment and CD8+ and CD4+ T cells underwent negative isolation.

The TCR sequence derives from a human donor in good health. This rearrangement joins TRBV7-2 to TRBJ1-5; possibly TRBD1 for D (5 bases). The source material was CD4+ T cells from PBMCs. The CDR3 coding sequence is TGTGCCAGCAGCTTAGCGGAGGGGAATCAGCCCCAGCATTTT. As protein: CASSLAEGNQPQHF.